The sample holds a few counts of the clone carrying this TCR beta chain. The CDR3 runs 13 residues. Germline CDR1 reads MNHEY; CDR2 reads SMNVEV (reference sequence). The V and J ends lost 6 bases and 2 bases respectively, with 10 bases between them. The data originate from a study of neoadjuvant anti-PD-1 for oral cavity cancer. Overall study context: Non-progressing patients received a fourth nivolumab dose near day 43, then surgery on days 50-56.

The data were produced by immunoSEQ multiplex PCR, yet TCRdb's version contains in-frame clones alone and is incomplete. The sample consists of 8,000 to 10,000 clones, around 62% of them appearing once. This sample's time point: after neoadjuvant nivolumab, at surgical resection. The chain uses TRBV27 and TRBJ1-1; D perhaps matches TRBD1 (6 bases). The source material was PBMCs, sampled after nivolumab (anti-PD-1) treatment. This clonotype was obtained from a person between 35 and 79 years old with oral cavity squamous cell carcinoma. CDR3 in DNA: TGTGCCAGCAGCGGACAGATCAACACTGAAGCTTTCTTT. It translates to CASSGQINTEAFF.